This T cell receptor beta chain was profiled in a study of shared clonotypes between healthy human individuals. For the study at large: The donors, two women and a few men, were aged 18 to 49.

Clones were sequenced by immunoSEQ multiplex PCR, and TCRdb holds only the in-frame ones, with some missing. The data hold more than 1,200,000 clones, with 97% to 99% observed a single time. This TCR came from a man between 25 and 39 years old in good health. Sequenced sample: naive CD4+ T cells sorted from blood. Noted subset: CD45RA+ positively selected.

The CDR3: CASGLVPGITDTQYF. DNA for the CDR3: TGTGCTAGTGGTTTGGTACCAGGGATAACAGATACGCAGTATTTT. V and J are TRBV12-5 and TRBJ2-3; a weak D match, TRBD1 (5 bases). V was cut by 0 bases and J by 3 bases, with 10 bases left in between. Per germline, CDR1 LGHNT and CDR2 FRNRAP. CDR3 size: 15 residues.